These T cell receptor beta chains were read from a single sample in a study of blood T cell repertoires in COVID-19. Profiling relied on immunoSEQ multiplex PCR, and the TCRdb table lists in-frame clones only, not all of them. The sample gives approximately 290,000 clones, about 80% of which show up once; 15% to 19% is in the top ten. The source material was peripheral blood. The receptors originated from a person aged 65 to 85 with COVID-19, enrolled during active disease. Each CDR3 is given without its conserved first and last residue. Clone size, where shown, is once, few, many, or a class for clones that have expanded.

cdr3_aa: ATGQDGTGELF; cdr3_length: 11; clone_size: .; v_call: TRBV24-1
cdr3_aa: ASSPRPGRVYEQY; cdr3_length: 13; clone_size: .; v_call: TRBV9
cdr3_aa: ASSQTVSGNTIY; cdr3_length: 12; clone_size: .; v_call: TRBV6-5
cdr3_aa: ASRDSSGSDTQY; cdr3_length: 12; clone_size: .; v_call: TRBV5-1
cdr3_aa: ASSPWDWYYEQY; cdr3_length: 12; clone_size: .; v_call: TRBV9
cdr3_aa: ASSVDRSRNQPQH; cdr3_length: 13; clone_size: .; v_call: TRBV19
cdr3_aa: ASSLGLAGETQY; cdr3_length: 12; clone_size: .; v_call: TRBV5-4
cdr3_aa: ASSLAASYEQY; cdr3_length: 11; clone_size: .; v_call: TRBV7-2
cdr3_aa: ASSDAGGGTEAF; cdr3_length: 12; clone_size: .; v_call: TRBV2
cdr3_aa: ASSFDTLYEQY; cdr3_length: 11; clone_size: .; v_call: TRBV6-2/TRBV6-3
cdr3_aa: ASSSSTGSDYGYT; cdr3_length: 13; clone_size: .; v_call: TRBV7-2
cdr3_aa: ASSCGHGDRAPAGELF; cdr3_length: 16; clone_size: few; v_call: TRBV12-1
cdr3_aa: ASSQDRGWGNKAF; cdr3_length: 13; clone_size: .; v_call: TRBV4-3
cdr3_aa: ASSSLTGANTGELF; cdr3_length: 14; clone_size: .; v_call: TRBV19
cdr3_aa: ASSLLRAPNEKLF; cdr3_length: 13; clone_size: .; v_call: TRBV7-2
cdr3_aa: ASSVGSGTDTQY; cdr3_length: 12; clone_size: many; v_call: TRBV9
cdr3_aa: ASSRGQKETQY; cdr3_length: 11; clone_size: .; v_call: TRBV28
cdr3_aa: ASSLGPPGAGGSTDTQY; cdr3_length: 17; clone_size: .; v_call: TRBV5-1
cdr3_aa: ASSLWASGVDTQY; cdr3_length: 13; clone_size: .; v_call: TRBV28
cdr3_aa: ASGFLTGGTSGNTIY; cdr3_length: 15; clone_size: once; v_call: TRBV12-5
cdr3_aa: ASSLLGAGGEKLF; cdr3_length: 13; clone_size: .; v_call: TRBV5-1
cdr3_aa: ASSLADFYEQY; cdr3_length: 11; clone_size: once; v_call: TRBV28
cdr3_aa: ASSLNSGGYYEQY; cdr3_length: 13; clone_size: .; v_call: TRBV11-2
cdr3_aa: ASSPWGLAGNNEQF; cdr3_length: 14; clone_size: .; v_call: TRBV18
cdr3_aa: ASSPPGARDRDNEQF; cdr3_length: 15; clone_size: .; v_call: TRBV19
cdr3_aa: ASSLDGLYNSPLH; cdr3_length: 13; clone_size: once; v_call: TRBV11-2
cdr3_aa: ASSPGQGFHEQY; cdr3_length: 12; clone_size: .; v_call: TRBV18
cdr3_aa: ASSLGTSGSSPSEQF; cdr3_length: 15; clone_size: .; v_call: TRBV5-4
cdr3_aa: ASSSGGSGQPQH; cdr3_length: 12; clone_size: .; v_call: TRBV18
cdr3_aa: ASSLKWQGGNQPQH; cdr3_length: 14; clone_size: .; v_call: TRBV5-6
cdr3_aa: ASRSEQGRNQPQH; cdr3_length: 13; clone_size: .; v_call: TRBV19
cdr3_aa: ASALGGPDTQY; cdr3_length: 11; clone_size: once; v_call: TRBV19
cdr3_aa: ASSDNGGVSYNEQF; cdr3_length: 14; clone_size: .; v_call: TRBV6-4
cdr3_aa: ASSGQTGAQSYEQY; cdr3_length: 14; clone_size: .; v_call: TRBV5-1
cdr3_aa: ASSQRDRGFAGELF; cdr3_length: 14; clone_size: once; v_call: TRBV19
cdr3_aa: AWSLGSYEQY; cdr3_length: 10; clone_size: .; v_call: TRBV30
cdr3_aa: ASSLEGLVNTGELF; cdr3_length: 14; clone_size: .; v_call: TRBV5-4
cdr3_aa: ALIQVGFSGANVLT; cdr3_length: 14; clone_size: .; v_call: TRBV21-1
cdr3_aa: ASSLSQSHEQY; cdr3_length: 11; clone_size: .; v_call: TRBV11-2
cdr3_aa: ASSEASRGLTATGELF; cdr3_length: 16; clone_size: once; v_call: TRBV2
cdr3_aa: ASSQGQGFSSPLH; cdr3_length: 13; clone_size: few; v_call: TRBV14